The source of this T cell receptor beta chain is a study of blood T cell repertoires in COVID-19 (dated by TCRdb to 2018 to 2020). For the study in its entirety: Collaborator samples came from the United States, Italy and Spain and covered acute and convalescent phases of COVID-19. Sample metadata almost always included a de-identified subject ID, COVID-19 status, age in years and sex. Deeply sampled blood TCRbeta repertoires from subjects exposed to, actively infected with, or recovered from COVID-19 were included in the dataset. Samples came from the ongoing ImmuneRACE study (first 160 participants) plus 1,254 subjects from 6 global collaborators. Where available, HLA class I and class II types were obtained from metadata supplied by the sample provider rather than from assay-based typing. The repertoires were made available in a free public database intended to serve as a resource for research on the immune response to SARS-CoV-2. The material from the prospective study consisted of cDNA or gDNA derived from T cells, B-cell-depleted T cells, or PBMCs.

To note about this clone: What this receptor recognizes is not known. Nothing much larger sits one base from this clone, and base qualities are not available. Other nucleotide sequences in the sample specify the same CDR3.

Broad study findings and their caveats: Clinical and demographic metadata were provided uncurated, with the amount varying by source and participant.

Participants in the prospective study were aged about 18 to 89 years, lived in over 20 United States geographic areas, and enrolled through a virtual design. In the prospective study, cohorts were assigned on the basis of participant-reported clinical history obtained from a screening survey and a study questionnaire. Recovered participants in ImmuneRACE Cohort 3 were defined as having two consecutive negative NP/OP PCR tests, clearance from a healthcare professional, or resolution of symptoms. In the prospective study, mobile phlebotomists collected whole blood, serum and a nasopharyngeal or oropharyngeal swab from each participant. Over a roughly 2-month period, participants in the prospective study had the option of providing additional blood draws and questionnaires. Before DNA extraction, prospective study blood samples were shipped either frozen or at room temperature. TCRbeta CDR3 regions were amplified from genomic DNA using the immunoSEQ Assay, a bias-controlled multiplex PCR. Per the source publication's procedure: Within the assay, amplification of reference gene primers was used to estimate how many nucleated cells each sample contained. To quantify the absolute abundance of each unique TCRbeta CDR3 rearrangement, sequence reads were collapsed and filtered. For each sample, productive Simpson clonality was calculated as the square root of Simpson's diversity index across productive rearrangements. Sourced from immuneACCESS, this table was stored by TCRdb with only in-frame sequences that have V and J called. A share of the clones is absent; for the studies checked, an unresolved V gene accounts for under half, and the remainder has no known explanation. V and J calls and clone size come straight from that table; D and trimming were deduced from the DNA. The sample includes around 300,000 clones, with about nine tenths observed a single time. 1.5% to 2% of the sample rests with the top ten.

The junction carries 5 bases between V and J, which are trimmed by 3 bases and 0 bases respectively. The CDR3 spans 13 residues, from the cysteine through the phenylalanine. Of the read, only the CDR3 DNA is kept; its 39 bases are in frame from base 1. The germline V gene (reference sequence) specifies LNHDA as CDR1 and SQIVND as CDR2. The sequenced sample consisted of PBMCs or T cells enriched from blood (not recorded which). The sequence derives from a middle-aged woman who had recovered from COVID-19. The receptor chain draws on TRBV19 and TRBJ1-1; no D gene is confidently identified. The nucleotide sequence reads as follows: TGTGCCAGTAGTATTGCAGTGAACACTGAAGCTTTCTTT. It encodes CASSIAVNTEAFF.